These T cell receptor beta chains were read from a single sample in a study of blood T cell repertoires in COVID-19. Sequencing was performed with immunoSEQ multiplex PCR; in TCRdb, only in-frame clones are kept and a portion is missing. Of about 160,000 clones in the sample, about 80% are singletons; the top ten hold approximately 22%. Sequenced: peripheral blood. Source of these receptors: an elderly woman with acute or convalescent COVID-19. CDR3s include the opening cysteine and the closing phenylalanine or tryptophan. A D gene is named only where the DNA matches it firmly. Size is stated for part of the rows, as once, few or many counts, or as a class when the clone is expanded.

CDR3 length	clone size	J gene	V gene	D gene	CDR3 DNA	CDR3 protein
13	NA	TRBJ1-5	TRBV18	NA	TGTGCCAGCACGGACAATAGCAATCAGCCCCAGCATTTT	CASTDNSNQPQHF
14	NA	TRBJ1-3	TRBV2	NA	TGTGCCAGCAGCGAGACACGTTTTGGAAACACCATATATTTT	CASSETRFGNTIYF
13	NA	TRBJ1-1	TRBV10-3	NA	TGTGCCATCAGGATACAAACGAACACTGAAGCTTTCTTT	CAIRIQTNTEAFF
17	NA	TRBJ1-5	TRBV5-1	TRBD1	TGCGCCAGCAGCTTGGCCCCAACAGGGGCTAGCAATCAGCCCCAGCATTTT	CASSLAPTGASNQPQHF
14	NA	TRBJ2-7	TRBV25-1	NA	TGTGCCAGCAGTGGCTCTAGGAGCTCCTACGAGCAGTACTTC	CASSGSRSSYEQYF
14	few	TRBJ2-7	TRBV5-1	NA	TGCGCCAGCAAGTTTCTCGAGGGGGCCTACGAGCAGTACTTC	CASKFLEGAYEQYF
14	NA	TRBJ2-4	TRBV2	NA	TGTGCCAGCAGTGGCCAGGGACTCAAAAACATTCAGTACTTC	CASSGQGLKNIQYF
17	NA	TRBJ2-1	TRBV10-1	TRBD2	TGCGCCAGCAGTGGACTAGCGGGCGTTAGCTCCTACAATGAGCAGTTCTTC	CASSGLAGVSSYNEQFF
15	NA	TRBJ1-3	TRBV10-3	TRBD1	TGTGCCATCAGTGATCCCGGGACAGGGCGAAACACCATATATTTT	CAISDPGTGRNTIYF
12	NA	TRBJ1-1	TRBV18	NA	TGTGCCAGCTCACCACCCGGCACTGAAGCTTTCTTT	CASSPPGTEAFF
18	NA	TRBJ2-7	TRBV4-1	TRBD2	TGCGCCAGCAGCCGCTCAGAGGTAGCGGGAGGTGTCTTGTACGAGCAGTACTTC	CASSRSEVAGGVLYEQYF
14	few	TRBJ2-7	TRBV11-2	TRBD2	TGTGCCAGCAGCCTACTTTCGGGAGGGCAAGAGCAGTACTTC	CASSLLSGGQEQYF
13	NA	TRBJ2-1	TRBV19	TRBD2	TGTGCCAGTAGTAGCGGGAGATTCAATGAGCAGTTCTTC	CASSSGRFNEQFF
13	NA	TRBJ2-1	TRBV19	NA	TGTGCCAGTAGTATAGCTTTTAACAATGAGCAGTTCTTC	CASSIAFNNEQFF
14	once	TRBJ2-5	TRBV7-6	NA	TGTGCCAGCAGCTTACTCCGTCAGGGAGAGACCCAGTACTTC	CASSLLRQGETQYF
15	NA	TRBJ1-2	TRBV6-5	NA	TGTGCCAGCAGTTTCGGGGGGGCTACTAACTATGGCTACACCTTC	CASSFGGATNYGYTF
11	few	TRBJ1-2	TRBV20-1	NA	TGCAGTGCTAGAACGGGGGGCGGCTACACCTTC	CSARTGGGYTF
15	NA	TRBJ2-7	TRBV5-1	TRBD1	TGCGCCAGCAGCTTGGCGGGGCAGGGGGAAGGAGAGCAGTACTTC	CASSLAGQGEGEQYF
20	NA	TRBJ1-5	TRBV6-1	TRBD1	TGTGCCAGCAGTGAAGCCCCCCCCGGGACAGTGGAATATAGCAATCAGCCCCAGCATTTT	CASSEAPPGTVEYSNQPQHF
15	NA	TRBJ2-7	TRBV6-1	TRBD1	TGTGCCAGCAGTGAACGCCGGGACAGATCTTACGAGCAGTACTTC	CASSERRDRSYEQYF
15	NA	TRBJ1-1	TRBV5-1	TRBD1	TGCGCCAGCAGCTTGACACCGGGACAGGGGACTGAAGCTTTCTTT	CASSLTPGQGTEAFF
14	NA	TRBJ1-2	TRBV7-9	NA	TGTGCCAGCAGCTTAGCGACAGGTAGCTATGGCTACACCTTC	CASSLATGSYGYTF
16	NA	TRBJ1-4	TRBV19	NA	TGTGCCAGTAGTACGTGGCGGGGTCAGGGAAATGAAAAACTGTTTTTT	CASSTWRGQGNEKLFF
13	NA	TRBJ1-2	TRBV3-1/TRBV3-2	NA	TGTGCCAGCAGCCGACGGACAGACTATGGCTACACCTTC	CASSRRTDYGYTF
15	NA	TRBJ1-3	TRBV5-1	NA	TGCGCCAGCAGCCCCGGCGGTGTCTCTGGAAACACCATATATTTT	CASSPGGVSGNTIYF
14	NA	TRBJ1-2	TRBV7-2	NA	TGTGCCAGCAGCTTAGGCAGGGGAACAGAAGGCTACACCTTC	CASSLGRGTEGYTF
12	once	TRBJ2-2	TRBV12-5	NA	TGTGCTAGTGGGAGGGACACCGGGGAGCTGTTTTTT	CASGRDTGELFF
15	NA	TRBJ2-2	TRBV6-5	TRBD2	TGTGCCAGCAGTTACTCGGGGACTAGCCCCGGGGAGCTGTTTTTT	CASSYSGTSPGELFF
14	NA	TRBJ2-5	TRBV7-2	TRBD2	TGTGCCAGCAGCTTGAGCGGGAGGAAAGAGACCCAGTACTTC	CASSLSGRKETQYF
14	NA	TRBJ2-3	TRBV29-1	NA	TGCAGCGTCGGACAGAGACTAGCAACAGATACGCAGTATTTT	CSVGQRLATDTQYF
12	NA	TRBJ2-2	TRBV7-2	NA	TGTGCCAGCAGCGAGTCCACCGGGGAGCTGTTTTTT	CASSESTGELFF
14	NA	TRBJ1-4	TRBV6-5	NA	TGTGCCAGCAGTCGTGGGGCGAGGAATGAAAAACTGTTTTTT	CASSRGARNEKLFF
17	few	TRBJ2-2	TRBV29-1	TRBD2	TGCAGCGTTGTAGCGGGAGGATCTCAAGGATACACCGGGGAGCTGTTTTTT	CSVVAGGSQGYTGELFF
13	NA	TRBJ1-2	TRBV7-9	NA	TGTGCCAGCAGCCCACAGGGAGGGTATGGCTACACCTTC	CASSPQGGYGYTF
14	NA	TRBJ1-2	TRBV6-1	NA	TGTGCCAGCAGTGAATCCGGACAGTTCTATGGCTACACCTTC	CASSESGQFYGYTF
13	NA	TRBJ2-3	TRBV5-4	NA	TGTGCCAGCAGCTTGGTCTCAGGGGATACGCAGTATTTT	CASSLVSGDTQYF
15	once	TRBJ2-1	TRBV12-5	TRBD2	TGTGCTAGTGGTTTGTGGCTAGCGGGAGTTGTTGAGCAGTTCTTC	CASGLWLAGVVEQFF
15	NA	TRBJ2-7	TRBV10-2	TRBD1	TGCGCCAGCAGTGATCCCGGGCAGGGGGCGCTCGAGCAGTACTTC	CASSDPGQGALEQYF
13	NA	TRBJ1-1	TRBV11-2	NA	TGTGCCAGCAGCTTAGGGGAAGGGGCAGGAGCTTTCTTT	CASSLGEGAGAFF
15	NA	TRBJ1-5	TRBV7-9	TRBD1	TGTGCCAGCAGCCCCATTGGACAGGGCAGGCAGCCCCAGCATTTT	CASSPIGQGRQPQHF
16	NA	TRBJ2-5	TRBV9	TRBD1	TGTGCCAGCAGCCCCATGAGACAGGGCGACCAAGAGACCCAGTACTTC	CASSPMRQGDQETQYF
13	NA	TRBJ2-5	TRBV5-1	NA	TGCGCCAGCAGCTTCCGGGGGCAAGAGACCCAGTACTTC	CASSFRGQETQYF
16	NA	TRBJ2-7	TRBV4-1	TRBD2	TGCGCCAGCAGCCAAGATTGGGCTAGCGGGGGAAGCGAGCAGTACTTC	CASSQDWASGGSEQYF
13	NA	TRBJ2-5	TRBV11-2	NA	TGTGCCAGCAGGGGGGGTTGGGAAGAGACCCAGTACTTC	CASRGGWEETQYF
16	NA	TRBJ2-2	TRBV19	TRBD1	TGTGCCAGTATCGCCGGGACAGGGTACTATACCGGGGAGCTGTTTTTT	CASIAGTGYYTGELFF